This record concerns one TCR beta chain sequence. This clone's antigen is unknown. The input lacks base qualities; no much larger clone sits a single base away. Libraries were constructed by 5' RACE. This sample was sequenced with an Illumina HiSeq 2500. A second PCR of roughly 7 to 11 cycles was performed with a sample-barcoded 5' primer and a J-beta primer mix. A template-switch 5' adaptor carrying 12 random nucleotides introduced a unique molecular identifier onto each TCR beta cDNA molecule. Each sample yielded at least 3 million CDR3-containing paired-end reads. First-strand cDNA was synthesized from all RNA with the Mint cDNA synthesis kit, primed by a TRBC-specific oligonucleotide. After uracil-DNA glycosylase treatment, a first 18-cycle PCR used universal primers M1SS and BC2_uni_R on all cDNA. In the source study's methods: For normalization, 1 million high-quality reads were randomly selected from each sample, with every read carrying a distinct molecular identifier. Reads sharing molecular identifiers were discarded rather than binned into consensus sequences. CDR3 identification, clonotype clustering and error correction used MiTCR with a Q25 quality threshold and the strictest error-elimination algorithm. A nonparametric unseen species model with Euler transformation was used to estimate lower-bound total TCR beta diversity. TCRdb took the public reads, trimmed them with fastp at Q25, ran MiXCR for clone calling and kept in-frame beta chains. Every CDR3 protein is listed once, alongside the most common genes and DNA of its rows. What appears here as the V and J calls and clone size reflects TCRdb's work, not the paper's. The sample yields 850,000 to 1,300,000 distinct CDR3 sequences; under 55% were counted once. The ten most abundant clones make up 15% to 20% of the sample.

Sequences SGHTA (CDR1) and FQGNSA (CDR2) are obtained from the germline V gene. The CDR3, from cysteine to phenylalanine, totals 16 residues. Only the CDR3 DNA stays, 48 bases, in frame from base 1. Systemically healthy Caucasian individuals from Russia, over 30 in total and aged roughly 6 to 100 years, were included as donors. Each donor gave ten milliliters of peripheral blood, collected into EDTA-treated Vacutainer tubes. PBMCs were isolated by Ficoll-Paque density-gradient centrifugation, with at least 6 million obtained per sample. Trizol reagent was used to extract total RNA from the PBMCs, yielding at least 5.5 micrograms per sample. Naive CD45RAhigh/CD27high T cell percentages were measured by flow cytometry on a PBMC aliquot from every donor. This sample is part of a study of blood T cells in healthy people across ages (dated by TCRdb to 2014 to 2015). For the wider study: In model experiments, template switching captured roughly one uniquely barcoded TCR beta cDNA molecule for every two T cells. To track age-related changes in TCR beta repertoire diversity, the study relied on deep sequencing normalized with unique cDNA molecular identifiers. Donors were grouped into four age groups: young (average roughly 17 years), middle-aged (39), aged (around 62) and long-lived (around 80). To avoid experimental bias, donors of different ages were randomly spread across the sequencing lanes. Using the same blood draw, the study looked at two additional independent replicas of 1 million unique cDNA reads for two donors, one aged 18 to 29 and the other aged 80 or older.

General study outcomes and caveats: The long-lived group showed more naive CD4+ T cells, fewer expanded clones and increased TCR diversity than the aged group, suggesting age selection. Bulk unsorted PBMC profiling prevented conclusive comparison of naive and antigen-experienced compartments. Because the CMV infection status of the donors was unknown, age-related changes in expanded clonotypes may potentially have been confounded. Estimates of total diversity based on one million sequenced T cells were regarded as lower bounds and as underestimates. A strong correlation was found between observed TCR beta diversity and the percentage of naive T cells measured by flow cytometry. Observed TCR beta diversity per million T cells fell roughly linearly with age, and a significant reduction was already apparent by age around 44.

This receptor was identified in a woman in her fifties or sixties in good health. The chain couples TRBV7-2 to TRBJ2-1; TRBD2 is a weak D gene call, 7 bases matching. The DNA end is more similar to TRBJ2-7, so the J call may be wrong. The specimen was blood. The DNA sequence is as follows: TGTGCCAGCAGCTTGAAGGGGGGGAATTCCTACAATGAGCAGTACTTC. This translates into CASSLKGGNSYNEQYF.